This T cell receptor beta chain was obtained from a study of cytomegalovirus exposure and HLA in healthy donors. Study conclusions and caveats: Later analysis identified a missense DCLRE1C variant that was linked to TCR beta V- and J-gene trimming.

Germline V gene data show CDR1 as SGHRS and CDR2 as YFSETQ. V trimming: 5 bases; J trimming: 2 bases; junction bases outside the gene matches: 4. This CDR3 spans 15 amino acids. The PCR made use of 60 Vbeta and 13 Jbeta primers. TCRdb's table, derived via immunoSEQ multiplex PCR, lists solely in-frame clones and lacks some. Of about 130,000 clones in the sample, roughly two thirds were seen once. About this clone itself: What it recognizes is unknown.

Sequenced sample: PBMCs. The chain is built from TRBV5-1 and TRBJ2-7, with 13 bases aligning to TRBD2. The TCR originated in a man aged 25 to 40 in good health and CMV-seropositive. This CDR3 reads CASREGLAGAYEQYF. In nucleotides, the CDR3 is TGCGCCAGCAGGGAAGGACTAGCGGGGGCCTACGAGCAGTACTTC.